This is a list of T cell receptor beta chains from one sample in a study of blood T cell repertoires in COVID-19. Assay: immunoSEQ multiplex PCR; the TCRdb copy retains only in-frame clones and omits some. The sample has fewer than 350,000 clones; roughly 90% are singletons. The specimen was PBMCs or T cells enriched from blood (not recorded which). These receptor sequences come from a woman aged 40 to 49 with acute COVID-19. CDR3s include the opening cysteine and the closing phenylalanine or tryptophan. D genes are given only for firm matches.

j_gene: TRBJ2-7; v_gene: TRBV2; d_gene: NA; CDR3aa: CASRSQTGTRVHEQYF
j_gene: TRBJ2-7; v_gene: TRBV11-2; d_gene: TRBD1; CDR3aa: CASSLDGQGNSYEQYF
j_gene: TRBJ2-5; v_gene: TRBV2; d_gene: TRBD2; CDR3aa: CASRGLVQETQYF
j_gene: TRBJ1-2; v_gene: TRBV5-1; d_gene: TRBD1; CDR3aa: CASSLGVGGLGYTF
j_gene: TRBJ2-7; v_gene: TRBV5-6; d_gene: NA; CDR3aa: CASSLDRDEQYF
j_gene: TRBJ2-3; v_gene: TRBV10-3; d_gene: TRBD2; CDR3aa: CAISDRTSGTDTQYF
j_gene: TRBJ2-7; v_gene: TRBV5-1; d_gene: TRBD2; CDR3aa: CASSQTSGTYEQYF
j_gene: TRBJ1-2; v_gene: TRBV6-5; d_gene: TRBD1; CDR3aa: CAARDSYYGYTF
j_gene: TRBJ1-4; v_gene: TRBV30; d_gene: NA; CDR3aa: CAWTSGSGGHEKLFF
j_gene: TRBJ1-3; v_gene: TRBV30; d_gene: NA; CDR3aa: CAWSGGRAHSGNTIYF
j_gene: TRBJ2-1; v_gene: TRBV7-6; d_gene: NA; CDR3aa: CASSPLGTEQFF
j_gene: TRBJ1-1; v_gene: TRBV7-2; d_gene: TRBD1; CDR3aa: CASSLDRGRGEAFF
j_gene: TRBJ1-2; v_gene: TRBV29-1; d_gene: NA; CDR3aa: CSVEQGGYGYTF
j_gene: TRBJ1-5; v_gene: TRBV27; d_gene: NA; CDR3aa: CASSLWGGGSNQPQHF
j_gene: TRBJ2-7; v_gene: TRBV11-3; d_gene: TRBD1; CDR3aa: CASRESTGSSYEQYF
j_gene: TRBJ1-4; v_gene: TRBV19; d_gene: TRBD1; CDR3aa: CASSSTGTVNEKLFF
j_gene: TRBJ1-2; v_gene: TRBV4-2; d_gene: TRBD1; CDR3aa: CASSQRQGNYGYTF
j_gene: TRBJ1-2; v_gene: TRBV7-2; d_gene: TRBD1; CDR3aa: CASNLDRAAGYTF
j_gene: TRBJ1-2; v_gene: TRBV6-5; d_gene: NA; CDR3aa: CASRDGQRGYTF
j_gene: TRBJ2-1; v_gene: TRBV10-2; d_gene: TRBD2; CDR3aa: CASSDFTSGPYEQFF
j_gene: TRBJ2-3; v_gene: TRBV15; d_gene: NA; CDR3aa: CATSRGEGLNTDTQYF
j_gene: TRBJ1-1; v_gene: TRBV11-2; d_gene: NA; CDR3aa: CASSASFRGNSEAFF
j_gene: TRBJ2-1; v_gene: TRBV7-2; d_gene: NA; CDR3aa: CASSRDTTEQFF
j_gene: TRBJ2-7; v_gene: TRBV5-4; d_gene: TRBD2; CDR3aa: CASSPGTSGGIYEQYF
j_gene: TRBJ1-1; v_gene: TRBV11-3; d_gene: NA; CDR3aa: CASSPRGSTGSTEAFF
j_gene: TRBJ1-5; v_gene: TRBV5-8; d_gene: TRBD1; CDR3aa: CASSLDRGPYSNQPQHF
j_gene: TRBJ2-1; v_gene: TRBV9; d_gene: TRBD2; CDR3aa: CASSVQGTSFEQFF
j_gene: TRBJ1-5; v_gene: TRBV27; d_gene: NA; CDR3aa: CASSLGGGGQPQHF
j_gene: TRBJ1-6; v_gene: TRBV5-4; d_gene: NA; CDR3aa: CASRLGGEKNSPLHF
j_gene: TRBJ1-1; v_gene: TRBV7-2; d_gene: NA; CDR3aa: CASSPWAGKGVTEAFF
j_gene: TRBJ2-7; v_gene: TRBV30; d_gene: NA; CDR3aa: CAWGRSYEQYF
j_gene: TRBJ1-5; v_gene: TRBV2; d_gene: NA; CDR3aa: CASMDRTNQPQHF
j_gene: TRBJ1-5; v_gene: TRBV21-1; d_gene: NA; CDR3aa: CASSTDRGGSNQPQHF
j_gene: TRBJ1-2; v_gene: TRBV2; d_gene: NA; CDR3aa: CASTRTANGYGYTF
j_gene: TRBJ2-1; v_gene: TRBV28; d_gene: TRBD1; CDR3aa: CASSQDRVRNEQFF
j_gene: TRBJ2-1; v_gene: TRBV2; d_gene: TRBD1; CDR3aa: CASRTGTGGYNEQFF
j_gene: TRBJ2-3; v_gene: TRBV27; d_gene: TRBD1; CDR3aa: CASRRQGWSTDTQYF
j_gene: TRBJ2-7; v_gene: TRBV4-2; d_gene: NA; CDR3aa: CASSQDRGNPYEQYF
j_gene: TRBJ1-4; v_gene: TRBV30; d_gene: NA; CDR3aa: CAWSVEPLGGNEKLFF
j_gene: TRBJ1-1; v_gene: TRBV30; d_gene: TRBD1; CDR3aa: CACRDRATEAFF